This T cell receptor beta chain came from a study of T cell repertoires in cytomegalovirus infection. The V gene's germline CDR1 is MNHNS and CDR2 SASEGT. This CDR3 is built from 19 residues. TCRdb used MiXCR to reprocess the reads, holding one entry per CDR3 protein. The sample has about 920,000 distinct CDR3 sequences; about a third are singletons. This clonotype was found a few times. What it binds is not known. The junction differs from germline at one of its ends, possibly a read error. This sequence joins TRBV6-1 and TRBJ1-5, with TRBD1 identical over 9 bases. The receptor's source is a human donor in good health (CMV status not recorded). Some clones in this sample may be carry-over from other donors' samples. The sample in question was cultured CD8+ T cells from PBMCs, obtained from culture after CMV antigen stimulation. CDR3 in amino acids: CANSLHGTGREHSNQPQHF. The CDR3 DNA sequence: TGTGCCAACAGTCTCCACGGGACAGGGAGGGAGCATAGCAATCAGCCCCAGCATTTT.